This TCR beta chain comes out of a study of PD-1 blockade in classical Hodgkin lymphoma (dated by TCRdb to the early 2020s). About the full investigation: Nivolumab dosing was 3 mg/kg intravenously every 2 weeks, continuing until either disease progression or unacceptable toxicity. A peripheral blood immune signature of response to PD-1 blockade in classical Hodgkin lymphoma was defined using TCR beta sequencing and CyTOF. Overall study outcomes, separate from this receptor: Trial patients achieving complete response had baseline diversity similar to newly diagnosed patients, whereas partial responders and progressors had significantly lower diversity. Baseline TCR diversity was reported as lower in newly diagnosed patients than in healthy donors, and lower still in relapsed/refractory patients. Lower diversity was observed in patients in whom nivolumab was started less than 1 year after ASCT, and these patients were excluded from later analyses so that confounding by immune reconstitution would be avoided. CD4+ but not CD8+ TCR diversity rose significantly by C4D1 (p=0.0027 vs p=0.16), most apparent in complete responders (p=0.02). The study covered only a single clinical trial cohort, and the causes of the repertoire differences, possibly disease activity or prior therapy, were still not defined.

Note on this clone: Its binding antigen is unknown. Nothing much larger sits one base from this clone, and base qualities are not available.

The Qiagen DNeasy kit was used to extract genomic DNA both from unsorted PBMCs and from the negatively selected CD4+ and CD8+ fractions. TCR beta CDR3 regions were amplified by immunoSEQ multiplex PCR using primers annealing to V and J segments. A synthetic immune receptor repertoire was used to minimize amplification bias, and remaining bias was computationally removed after sequencing. Under the source paper's analysis protocol: Repertoire diversity was quantified as the Shannon entropy index using custom Python scripts. Unsorted, CD4+ and CD8+ repertoires were examined separately, except in combined analyses, for which CD4+ and CD8+ sequences were merged in silico. Clonal expansion was defined as at least a 2-fold frequency increase after treatment relative to C1D1, with a pseudocount of 0.5 for undetected baseline clones. Singleton clones were defined as clones with 0 or 1 copy at C1D1, and non-singleton clones were defined as clones with 2 or more copies. Clones expanded in unsorted samples were assigned a CD4+, CD8+ or unknown annotation through matching of protein sequences in sorted samples from the same patient. Wilcoxon tests on paired samples were used to test diversity changes from C1D1 to C4D1. TCRdb provides this immuneACCESS table in a form limited to in-frame rearrangements. Some clones are lacking; in checked studies, under half of them reflect an unresolved V gene, and why the rest are absent is not known. The V and J calls and the clone size are those of that table, but D and trimming were determined from the DNA. This sample has around 21,000 clones in its table, and under 80% of those were observed once. The top ten constitute around 21% of the sample.

The time point label, as the study defines it: cycle 1 day 1 (C1D1), immediately before nivolumab initiation. Every trial patient had relapsed following autologous stem cell transplantation, and prior brentuximab vedotin exposure was what differed among cohorts A, B and C. The trial cohort comprised some 60 patients with relapsed/refractory classical Hodgkin lymphoma whose best overall responses were complete response, partial response or progressive disease. Single-agent nivolumab was administered to trial patients in the multi-cohort phase II CheckMate 205 trial. An independent review committee assessed best overall response by applying the 2007 International Working Group response criteria. PBMCs from the trial were collected at three points: immediately before nivolumab initiation (C1D1), and during therapy at cycle 2 day 1 and cycle 4 day 1. After peripheral blood was drawn into 8 mL Vacutainer Cell Preparation Tubes, PBMCs were isolated by centrifugation and then cryopreserved.

The CDR3 has 14 amino acids, counting the end cysteine and phenylalanine. Of the read, only the CDR3 DNA is kept; its 42 bases are in frame from base 1. Relative to germline, V is missing 5 bases and J is missing 4 bases, with 6 bases of the junction outside any gene match. The germline V gene supplies CDR1 SGHTA and CDR2 FQGNSA. The receptor comes from a human donor with classical Hodgkin lymphoma. The sequencing used peripheral blood mononuclear cells (PBMCs), collected at baseline. Recombination joined TRBV7-2 with TRBJ2-7; 9 bases in the junction line up with TRBD1. The CDR3 protein sequence reads: CASSLLGTGYEQYF. Read as DNA, the sequence is TGTGCCAGCAGCCTCCTAGGGACAGGGTACGAGCAGTACTTC.